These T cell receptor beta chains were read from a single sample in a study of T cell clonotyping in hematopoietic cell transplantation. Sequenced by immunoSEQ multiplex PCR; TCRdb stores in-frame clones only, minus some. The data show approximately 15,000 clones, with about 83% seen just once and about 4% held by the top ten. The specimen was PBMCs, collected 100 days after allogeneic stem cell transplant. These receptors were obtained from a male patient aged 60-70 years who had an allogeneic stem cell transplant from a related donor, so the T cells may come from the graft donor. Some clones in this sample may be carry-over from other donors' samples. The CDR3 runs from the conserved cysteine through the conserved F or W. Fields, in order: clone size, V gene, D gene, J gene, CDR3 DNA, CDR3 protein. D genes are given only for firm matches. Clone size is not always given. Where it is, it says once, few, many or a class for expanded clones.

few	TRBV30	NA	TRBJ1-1	TGTGCCTGGAGTGCAAGAACTGAAGCTTTCTTT	CAWSARTEAFF
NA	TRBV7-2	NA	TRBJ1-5	TGTGCCAGCAGCTTAGGGGGTAGGTCGGCAGGGGGCAATCAGCCCCAGCATTTT	CASSLGGRSAGGNQPQHF
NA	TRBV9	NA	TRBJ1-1	TGTGCCAGCAGCGTAAGCCCGACGAACACTGAAGCTTTCTTT	CASSVSPTNTEAFF
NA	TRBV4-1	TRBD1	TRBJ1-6	TGCGCCAGCAGCCTCCAACCCGGGACAGGGGATAATTCACCCCTCCACTTT	CASSLQPGTGDNSPLHF
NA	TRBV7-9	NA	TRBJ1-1	TGTGCCAGCAGCGTAACCTGGGGCACTGAAGCTTTCTTT	CASSVTWGTEAFF
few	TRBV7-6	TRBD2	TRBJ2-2	TGTGCCAGCAGCTTAGTTTTATTGGTGACTAGCGGGAGAAAGATGGCCGGGGAGCTGTTTTTT	CASSLVLLVTSGRKMAGELFF
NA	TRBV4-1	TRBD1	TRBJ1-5	TGCGCCAGCAGCCATCCCGCCCGGGACAGCTATAGCAATCAGCCCCAGCATTTT	CASSHPARDSYSNQPQHF
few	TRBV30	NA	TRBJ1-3	TGTGCCAGCCGGGGTCCTGGAAACACCATATATTTT	CASRGPGNTIYF
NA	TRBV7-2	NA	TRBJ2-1	TGTGCCAGCAGCTCGGGGGGCCAGAGCTCCTACAATGAGCAGTTCTTC	CASSSGGQSSYNEQFF
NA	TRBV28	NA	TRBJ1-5	TGTGCCAGCAGTTTATCTACCGGGGGTGGTAATCAGCCCCAGCATTTT	CASSLSTGGGNQPQHF
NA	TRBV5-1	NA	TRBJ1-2	TGCGCCAGCAGTCCTAGGACAGATAACTATGGCTACACCTTC	CASSPRTDNYGYTF
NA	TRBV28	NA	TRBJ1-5	TGTGCCAGCAGTTTATCCCAAACAGGGCGCAATCAGCCCCAGCATTTT	CASSLSQTGRNQPQHF
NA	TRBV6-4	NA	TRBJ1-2	TGTGCCAGCAGTGACAGGGTTGGCTATGGCTACACCTTC	CASSDRVGYGYTF
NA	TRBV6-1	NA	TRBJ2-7	TGTGCCAGCAGTACCAGGAGCTCCTACGAGCAGTACTTC	CASSTRSSYEQYF
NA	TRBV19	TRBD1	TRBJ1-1	TGTGCCAGCAGCACAGGGGCGGAAGCTTTCTTT	CASSTGAEAFF
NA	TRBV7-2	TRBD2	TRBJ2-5	TGTGCCAGCAGCCTCCAGGGCGGGGGGCAAGAGACCCAGTACTTC	CASSLQGGGQETQYF
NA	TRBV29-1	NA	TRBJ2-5	TGCAGCGTTGAAGTTTCCGGACGGGAACAGACCCAGTACTTC	CSVEVSGREQTQYF
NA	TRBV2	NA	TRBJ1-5	TGTGCCAGCAGTGACCTCCTTGGGTATATTCAGCCCCAGCATTTT	CASSDLLGYIQPQHF
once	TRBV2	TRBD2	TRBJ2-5	TGTGCCAGCAGTGGGCTAGCGGGGGGGGAGGAGACCCAGTACTTC	CASSGLAGGEETQYF
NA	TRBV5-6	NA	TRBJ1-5	TGTGCCAGCAGCTTGTACGACAGAAATCAGCCCCAGCATTTT	CASSLYDRNQPQHF
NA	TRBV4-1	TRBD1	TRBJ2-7	TGCGCCAGCAGCCAAAGAACAGGGGCCACCTACGAGCAGTACTTC	CASSQRTGATYEQYF
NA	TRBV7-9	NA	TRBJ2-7	TGTGCCAGCAGCCCGGGACTCGTACCCTACGAGCAGTACTTC	CASSPGLVPYEQYF
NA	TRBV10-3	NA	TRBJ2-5	TGTGCCATCAGTGAGAACGGAGAGACCCAGTACTTC	CAISENGETQYF
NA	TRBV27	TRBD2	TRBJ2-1	TGTGCCAGCAATCCAGGGGCTAGCGGGGGGAATGAGCAGTTCTTC	CASNPGASGGNEQFF
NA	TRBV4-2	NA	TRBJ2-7	TGTGCCAGCAGCCAAGATAACTCTCGGGAGCAGTACTTC	CASSQDNSREQYF
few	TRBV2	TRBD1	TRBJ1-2	TGTGCCAGCAGTGAAAGTGGGACAGGGAACTATGGCTACACCTTC	CASSESGTGNYGYTF
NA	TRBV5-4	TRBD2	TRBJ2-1	TGTGCCACTTACCTAGCGGGGGGCCACAATGAGCAGTTCTTC	CATYLAGGHNEQFF
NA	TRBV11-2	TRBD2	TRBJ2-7	TGTGCCAGCAGCTTAGGACTAGCGGAAACCTACGAGCAGTACTTC	CASSLGLAETYEQYF
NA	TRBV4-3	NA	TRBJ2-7	TGCGCCAGCAGCCATACGTATAGCATGAACGAGCAGTACTTC	CASSHTYSMNEQYF
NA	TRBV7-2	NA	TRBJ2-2	TGTGCCAGCAGCTTCCCGGGGACAACTAACACCGGGGAGCTGTTTTTT	CASSFPGTTNTGELFF
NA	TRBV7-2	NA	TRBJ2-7	TGTGCCAGCAGCTTTTCCCGGGACCCGGCCTACGAGCAGTACTTC	CASSFSRDPAYEQYF
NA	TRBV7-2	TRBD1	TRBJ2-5	TGTGCCAGCACCCGACGAAGGACAGGACGAGAGACCCAGTACTTC	CASTRRRTGRETQYF
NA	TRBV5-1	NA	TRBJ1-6	TGCGCCAGCAGCATGGGTGTGAATTCACCCCTCCACTTT	CASSMGVNSPLHF
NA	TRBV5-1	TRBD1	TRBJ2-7	TGCGCCAGCAGCTCAGGGACAGGGTTCTACGAGCAGTACTTC	CASSSGTGFYEQYF
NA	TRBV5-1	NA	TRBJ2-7	TGCGCCAGCAGCTTGGGGCACAACTCCTACGAGCAGTACTTC	CASSLGHNSYEQYF
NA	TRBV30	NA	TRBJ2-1	TGTGCCTGGAGTCTAGGTGGGGATGAGCAGTTCTTC	CAWSLGGDEQFF
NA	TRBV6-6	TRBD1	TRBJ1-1	TGTGCCAGCAGTTCTCGACAGGGATGGGACACTGAAGCTTTCTTT	CASSSRQGWDTEAFF
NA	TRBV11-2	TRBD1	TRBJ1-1	TGTGCCAGCAGCTTACAACAGGGGAGGTATGGCGCTGAAGCTTTCTTT	CASSLQQGRYGAEAFF
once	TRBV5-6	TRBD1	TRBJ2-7	TGTGCCAGCAGCTTGGGAATGGACAGGGGTCCCTACGAGCAGTACTTC	CASSLGMDRGPYEQYF
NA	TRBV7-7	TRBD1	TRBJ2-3	TGTGCCAGCAGCCCGACAGGGGGCGCGGCAGATACGCAGTATTTT	CASSPTGGAADTQYF
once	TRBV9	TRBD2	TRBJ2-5	TGTGCCAGCAGCGTACCCACTAGCGGGGGATTACAAGAGACCCAGTACTTC	CASSVPTSGGLQETQYF